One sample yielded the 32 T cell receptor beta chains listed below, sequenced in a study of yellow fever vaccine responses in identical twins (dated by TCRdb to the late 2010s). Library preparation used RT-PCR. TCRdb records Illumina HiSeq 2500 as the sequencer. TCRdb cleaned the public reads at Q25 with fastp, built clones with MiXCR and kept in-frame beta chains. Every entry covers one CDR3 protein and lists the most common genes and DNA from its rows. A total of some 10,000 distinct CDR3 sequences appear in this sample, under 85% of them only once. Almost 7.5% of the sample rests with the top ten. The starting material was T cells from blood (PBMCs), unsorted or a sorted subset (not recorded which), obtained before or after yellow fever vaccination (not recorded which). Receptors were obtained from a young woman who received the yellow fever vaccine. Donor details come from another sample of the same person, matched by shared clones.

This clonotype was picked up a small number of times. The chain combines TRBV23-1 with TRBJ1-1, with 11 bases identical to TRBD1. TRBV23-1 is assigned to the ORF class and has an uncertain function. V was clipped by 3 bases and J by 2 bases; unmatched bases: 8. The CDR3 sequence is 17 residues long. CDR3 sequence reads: CASSHRDRGMANTEAFF. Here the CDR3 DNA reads TGCGCCAGCAGTCATCGGGACAGGGGGATGGCAAACACTGAAGCTTTCTTT.

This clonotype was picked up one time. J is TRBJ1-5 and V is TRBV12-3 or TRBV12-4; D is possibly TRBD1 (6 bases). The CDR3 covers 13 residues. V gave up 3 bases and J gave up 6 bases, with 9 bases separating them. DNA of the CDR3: TGTGCCAGCAGTTTCGGGGACATTCAGCCCCAGCATTTT. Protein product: CASSFGDIQPQHF.

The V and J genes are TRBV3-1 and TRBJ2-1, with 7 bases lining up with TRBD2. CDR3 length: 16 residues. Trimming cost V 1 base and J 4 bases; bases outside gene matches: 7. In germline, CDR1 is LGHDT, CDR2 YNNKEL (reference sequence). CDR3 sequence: CASSQVSGPNYNEQFF. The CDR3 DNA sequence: TGTGCCAGCAGCCAAGTTAGCGGGCCCAATTACAATGAGCAGTTCTTC.

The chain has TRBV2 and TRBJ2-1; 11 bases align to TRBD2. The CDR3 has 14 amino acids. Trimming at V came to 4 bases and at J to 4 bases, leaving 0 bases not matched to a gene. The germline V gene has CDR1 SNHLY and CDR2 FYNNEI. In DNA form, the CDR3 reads TGTGCCAGCAGTGGACTAGCGGGGTACAATGAGCAGTTCTTC. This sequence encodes CASSGLAGYNEQFF.

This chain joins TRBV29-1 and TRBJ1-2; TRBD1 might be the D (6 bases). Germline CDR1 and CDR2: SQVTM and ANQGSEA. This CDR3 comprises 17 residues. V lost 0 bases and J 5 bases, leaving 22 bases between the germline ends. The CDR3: CSVEDGGPRGYKYGYTF. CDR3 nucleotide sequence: TGCAGCGTTGAAGACGGGGGCCCTCGCGGCTACAAATATGGCTACACCTTC.

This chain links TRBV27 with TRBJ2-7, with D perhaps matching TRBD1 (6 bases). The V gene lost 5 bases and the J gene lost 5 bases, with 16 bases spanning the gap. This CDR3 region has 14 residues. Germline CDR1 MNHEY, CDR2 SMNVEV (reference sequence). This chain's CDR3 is CASSLGTPDDEQYF. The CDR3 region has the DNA TGTGCCAGCAGTCTCGGGACACCCGACGACGAGCAGTACTTC.

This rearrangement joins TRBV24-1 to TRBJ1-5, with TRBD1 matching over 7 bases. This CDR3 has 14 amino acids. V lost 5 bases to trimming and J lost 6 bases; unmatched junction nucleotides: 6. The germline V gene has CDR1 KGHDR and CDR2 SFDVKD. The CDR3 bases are TGTGCCACCAGTGCTCAGGGGGGAACTCAGCCCCAGCATTTT. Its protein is CATSAQGGTQPQHF.

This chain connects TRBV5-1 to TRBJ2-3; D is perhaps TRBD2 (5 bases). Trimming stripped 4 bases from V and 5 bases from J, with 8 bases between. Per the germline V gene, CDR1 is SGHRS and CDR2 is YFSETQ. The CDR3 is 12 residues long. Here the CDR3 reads CASSTEGDTQYF. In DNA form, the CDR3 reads TGCGCCAGCAGCACCGAGGGAGATACGCAGTATTTT.

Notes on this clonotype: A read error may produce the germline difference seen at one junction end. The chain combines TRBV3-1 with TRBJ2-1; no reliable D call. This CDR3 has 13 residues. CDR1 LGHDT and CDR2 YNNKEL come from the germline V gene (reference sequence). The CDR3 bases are TGTGCCAGCTGCCAACAGACTTACAATGAGCAGTTCTTC. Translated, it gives CASCQQTYNEQFF.

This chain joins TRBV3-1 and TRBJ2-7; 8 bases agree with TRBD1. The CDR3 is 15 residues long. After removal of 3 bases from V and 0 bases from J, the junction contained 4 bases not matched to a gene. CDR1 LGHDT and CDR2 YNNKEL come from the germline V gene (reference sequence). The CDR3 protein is CASSQGQVFSYEQYV. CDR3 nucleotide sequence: TGTGCCAGCAGCCAGGGACAGGTCTTCTCCTACGAGCAGTACGTC.

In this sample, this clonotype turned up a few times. The CDR3 DNA reads TGCAGCGCGTACCCTACTTTGACAGGGAGCTACACCTTC. This codes for CSAYPTLTGSYTF. The chain combines TRBV29-1 with TRBJ1-2, with TRBD1 matching 7 bases. The trim removed 7 bases at V and 9 bases at J, leaving 14 bases unmatched. The V gene's germline CDR1 is SQVTM and CDR2 ANQGSEA. The CDR3 sequence is 13 residues long.

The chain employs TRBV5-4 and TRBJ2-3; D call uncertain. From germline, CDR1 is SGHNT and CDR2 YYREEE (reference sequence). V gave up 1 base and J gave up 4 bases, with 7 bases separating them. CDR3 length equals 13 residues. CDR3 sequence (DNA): TGTGCCAGCAGCTTGCTAGGATCAGATACGCAGTATTTT. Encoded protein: CASSLLGSDTQYF.

This CDR3 is CASSLRAGKSYEQYF. The CDR3 nucleotides read TGTGCCAGCAGCTTGAGAGCCGGCAAGTCCTACGAGCAGTACTTC. J is TRBJ2-7 and V is TRBV5-5; D is unclear. Looked up from germline, CDR1 is SGHKS and CDR2 is YYEKEE (reference sequence). The CDR3 length is 15 residues. The germline V and J ends were trimmed by 1 base and 1 base, with 12 bases remaining between them. The full variable domain, completed using reference TRBV5-5 and TRBJ2-7, is DAGVTQSPTHLIKTRGQQVTLRCSPISGHKSVSWYQQVLGQGPQFIFQYYEKEERGRGNFPDRFSARQFPNYSSELNVNALLLGDSALYLCASSLRAGKSYEQYFGPGTRLTVT.

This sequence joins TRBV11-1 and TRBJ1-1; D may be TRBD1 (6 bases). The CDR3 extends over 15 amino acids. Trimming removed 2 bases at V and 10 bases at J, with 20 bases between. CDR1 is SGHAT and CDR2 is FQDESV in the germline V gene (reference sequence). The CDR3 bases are TGTGCCAGCAGCTTAATTGAGGGACACTATGTTCGAGCTTTCTTT. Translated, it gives CASSLIEGHYVRAFF.

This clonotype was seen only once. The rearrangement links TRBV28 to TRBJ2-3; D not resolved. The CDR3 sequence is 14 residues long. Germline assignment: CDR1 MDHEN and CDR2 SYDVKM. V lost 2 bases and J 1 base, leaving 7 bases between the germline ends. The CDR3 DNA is TGTGCCAGCAGTTTAAACAGCCGCACAGATACGCAGTATTTT. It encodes CASSLNSRTDTQYF.

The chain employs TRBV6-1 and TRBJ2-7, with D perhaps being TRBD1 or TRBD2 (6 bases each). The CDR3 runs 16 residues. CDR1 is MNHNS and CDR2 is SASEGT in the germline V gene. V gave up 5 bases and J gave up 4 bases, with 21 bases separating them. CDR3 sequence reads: CASSKTGGGKAYEQYF. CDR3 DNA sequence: TGTGCCAGCAGTAAAACTGGGGGCGGGAAGGCGTACGAGCAGTACTTC.

CDR3 sequence (DNA): TGTGCCAGCAACAAAATCTCGGAGGGGAACACTGAAGCTTTCTTT. This translates into CASNKISEGNTEAFF. This chain links TRBV3-1 with TRBJ1-1; D unclear. Germline-derived CDR1 and CDR2 are LGHDT and YNNKEL (reference sequence). The CDR3 is made up of 15 amino acids. Trimming took off 7 bases at V and 1 base at J, with 16 bases between the two ends.

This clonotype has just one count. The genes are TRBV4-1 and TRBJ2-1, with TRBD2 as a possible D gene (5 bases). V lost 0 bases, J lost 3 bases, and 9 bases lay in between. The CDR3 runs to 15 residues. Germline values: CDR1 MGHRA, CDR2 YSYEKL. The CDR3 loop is CASSQEGVLYNEQFF. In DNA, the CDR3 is TGCGCCAGCAGCCAAGAGGGAGTTCTCTACAATGAGCAGTTCTTC.

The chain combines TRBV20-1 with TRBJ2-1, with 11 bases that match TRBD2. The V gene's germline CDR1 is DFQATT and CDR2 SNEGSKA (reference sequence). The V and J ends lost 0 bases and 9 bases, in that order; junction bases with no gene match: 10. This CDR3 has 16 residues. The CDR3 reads CSARDLLGTSGPEQFF. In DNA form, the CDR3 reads TGCAGTGCTAGAGATCTCTTGGGGACTAGCGGACCTGAGCAGTTCTTC.

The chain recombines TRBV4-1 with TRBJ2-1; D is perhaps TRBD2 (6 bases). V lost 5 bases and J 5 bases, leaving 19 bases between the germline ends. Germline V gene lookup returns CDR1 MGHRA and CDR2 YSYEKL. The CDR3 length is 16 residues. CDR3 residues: CASSKSPPGEHNEQFF. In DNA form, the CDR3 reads TGCGCCAGCAGCAAAAGTCCCCCGGGAGAGCACAATGAGCAGTTCTTC.

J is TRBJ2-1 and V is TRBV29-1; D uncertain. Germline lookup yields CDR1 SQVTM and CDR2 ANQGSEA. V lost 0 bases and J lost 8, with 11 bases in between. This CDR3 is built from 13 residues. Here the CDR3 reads CSVEDRLWDEQFF. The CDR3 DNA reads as TGCAGCGTTGAAGATAGACTTTGGGATGAGCAGTTCTTC.

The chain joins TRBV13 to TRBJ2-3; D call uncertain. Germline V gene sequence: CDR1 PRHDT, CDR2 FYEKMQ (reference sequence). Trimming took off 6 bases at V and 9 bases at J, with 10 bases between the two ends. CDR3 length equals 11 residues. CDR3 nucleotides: TGTGCCAGCAGGACGATGGCCACGCAGTATTTT. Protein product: CASRTMATQYF.

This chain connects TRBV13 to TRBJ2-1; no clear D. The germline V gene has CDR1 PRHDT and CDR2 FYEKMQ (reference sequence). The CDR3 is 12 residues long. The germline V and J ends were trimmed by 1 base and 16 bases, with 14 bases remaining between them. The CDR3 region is CASSLVAREFFF. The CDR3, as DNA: TGTGCCAGCAGCTTAGTAGCACGTGAGTTTTTCTTC. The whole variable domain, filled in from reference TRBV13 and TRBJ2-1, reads AAGVIQSPRHLIKEKRETATLKCYPIPRHDTVYWYQQGPGQDPQFLISFYEKMQSDKGSIPDRFSAQQFSDYHSELNMSSLELGDSALYFCASSLVAREFFFGPGTRLTVL.

CDR3 nucleotide sequence: TGCAGTGCTAGAGCGGGGAGCACCTACGAGCAGTACTTC. The encoded protein is CSARAGSTYEQYF. The V call is TRBV20-1, the J call TRBJ2-7, with D tentatively TRBD2 (5 bases). This CDR3 is 13 amino acids long. With 1 base removed from V and 2 bases from J, the gap between germline ends came to 9 bases. The germline CDR1 and CDR2 sequences are DFQATT and SNEGSKA (reference sequence).

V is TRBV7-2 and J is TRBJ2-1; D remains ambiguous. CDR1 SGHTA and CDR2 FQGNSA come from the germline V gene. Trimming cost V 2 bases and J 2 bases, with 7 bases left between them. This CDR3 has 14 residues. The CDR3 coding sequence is TGTGCCAGCAGCTTATCGGCGGCCTACAATGAGCAGTTCTTC. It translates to CASSLSAAYNEQFF. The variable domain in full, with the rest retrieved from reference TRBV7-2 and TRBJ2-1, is GAGVSQSPSNKVTEKGKDVELRCDPISGHTALYWYRQSLGQGLEFLIYFQGNSAPDKSGLPSDRFSAERTGGSVSTLTIQRTQQEDSAVYLCASSLSAAYNEQFFGPGTRLTVL.

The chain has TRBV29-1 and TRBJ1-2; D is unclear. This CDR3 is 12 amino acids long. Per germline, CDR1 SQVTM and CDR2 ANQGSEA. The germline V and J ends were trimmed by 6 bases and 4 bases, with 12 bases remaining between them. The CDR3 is CSVGPYGYGYTF. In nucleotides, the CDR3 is TGCAGCGTCGGCCCGTACGGCTATGGCTACACCTTC.

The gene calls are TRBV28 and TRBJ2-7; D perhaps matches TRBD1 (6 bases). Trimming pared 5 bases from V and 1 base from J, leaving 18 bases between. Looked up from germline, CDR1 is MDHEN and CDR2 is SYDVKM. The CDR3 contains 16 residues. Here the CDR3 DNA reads TGTGCCAGCAGTCCAACACAGGGTGGTCGGTCCTACGAGCAGTACGTC. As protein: CASSPTQGGRSYEQYV.

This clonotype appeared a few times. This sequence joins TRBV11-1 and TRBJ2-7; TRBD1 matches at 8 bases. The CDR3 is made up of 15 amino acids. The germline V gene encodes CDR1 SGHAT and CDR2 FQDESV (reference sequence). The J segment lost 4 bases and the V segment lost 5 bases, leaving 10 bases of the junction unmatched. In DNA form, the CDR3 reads TGTGCCAGCAGCGATCCAACGGGACAGGCTTACGAGCAGTACTTC. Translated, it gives CASSDPTGQAYEQYF.

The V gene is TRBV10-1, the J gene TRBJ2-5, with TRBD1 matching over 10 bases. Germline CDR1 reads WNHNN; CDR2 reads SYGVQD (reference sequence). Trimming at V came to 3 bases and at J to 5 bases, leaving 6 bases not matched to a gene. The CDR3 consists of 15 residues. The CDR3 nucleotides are TGCGCCAGCAGTGATCAGACAGGGGGCCTGGAGACCCAGTACTTC. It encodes CASSDQTGGLETQYF.

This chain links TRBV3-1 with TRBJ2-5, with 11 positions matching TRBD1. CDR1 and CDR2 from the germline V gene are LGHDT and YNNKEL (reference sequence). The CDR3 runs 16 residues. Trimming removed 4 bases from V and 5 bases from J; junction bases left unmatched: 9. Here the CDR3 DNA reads TGTGCCAGCAGCCCGGGACAGGGGGAGGTTAGGGAGACCCAGTACTTC. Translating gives CASSPGQGEVRETQYF.

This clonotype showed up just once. CDR3 in amino acids: CASSQDFVVVSGDTQYF. Here the CDR3 DNA reads TGCGCCAGCAGCCAAGACTTCGTGGTAGTAAGCGGGGATACGCAGTATTTT. The V call is TRBV4-1, the J call TRBJ2-3; possible D gene TRBD2, 6 bases. The CDR3 consists of 17 residues. Trimming shortened V by 0 bases and J by 6 bases, and 19 bases separated the two germline ends. Germline loops: CDR1 MGHRA, CDR2 YSYEKL.

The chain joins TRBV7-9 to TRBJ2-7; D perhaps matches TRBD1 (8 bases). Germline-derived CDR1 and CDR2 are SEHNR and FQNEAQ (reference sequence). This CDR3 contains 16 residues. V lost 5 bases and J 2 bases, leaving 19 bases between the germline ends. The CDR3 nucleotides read TGTGCCAGCAGCCCTCCGACAGGGGAGGGGACCTACGAGCAGTACGTC. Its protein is CASSPPTGEGTYEQYV.